This TCR beta chain was identified in a study of blood T cell repertoires in COVID-19. Study in general: Acute-phase and convalescent COVID-19 samples originated in the United States, Italy and Spain. PBMCs, B-cell-depleted T cells, or T cells were the source of the cDNA or gDNA that made up the material.

Germline V gene lookup returns CDR1 SGDLS and CDR2 YYNGEE. This CDR3 has 16 amino acids. V was pared by 3 bases and J by 8 bases, with 23 bases between. The protocol was immunoSEQ multiplex PCR, while the TCRdb copy is restricted to in-frame clones and leaves out a portion. The sample has about 250,000 clones, nearly 90% seen once. This chain connects TRBV9 to TRBJ1-2; TRBD1 is a possible D gene (5 bases). Sequenced input: peripheral blood. This TCR derives from a man aged 18 to 35 with active or convalescent COVID-19. CDR3 bases: TGTGCCAGCAGCGCAGCCGGGACTCAGCCAAAAAGAGGCTACACCTTC. Amino acids: CASSAAGTQPKRGYTF.